This TCR beta chain was retrieved from a study of blood T cell repertoires in COVID-19 (dated by TCRdb to the early 2020s). Notes on the research overall: Samples from collaborators originated in the United States, Italy and Spain and spanned both the acute and convalescent phases of COVID-19. Samples came from the ongoing ImmuneRACE study (first 160 participants) plus 1,254 subjects from 6 global collaborators. The prospective study material was composed of cDNA or gDNA derived from T cells, B-cell-depleted T cells, or PBMCs. Where HLA class I and class II types were available, the types were taken from metadata supplied by the sample provider, not from assay-based typing. The repertoires were released in a freely available public database meant as a resource for research on the immune response to SARS-CoV-2. A de-identified subject ID, COVID-19 status, age in years and sex were almost always included in the sample metadata. Deeply sampled blood TCRbeta repertoires from subjects exposed to, actively infected with, or recovered from COVID-19 were included in the dataset.

Each collaborating institution followed its own protocols to collect whole blood in K2EDTA tubes. For TCRbeta analysis, collaborators shipped samples as frozen whole blood, isolated PBMCs, or DNA extracted from either of those sample types. The research as a whole found: The quantity of clinical and demographic metadata differed by source and by participant and was supplied without curation.

Taken from the germline V gene, the CDR1 and CDR2 loops are MGHRA and YSYEKL. Cut back by 1 base and 0 bases, the V and J ends lie 16 bases apart. The CDR3 sequence holds 18 residues, the cysteine and phenylalanine included. Only the CDR3 portion is preserved as DNA: 54 bases, with reading frame beginning at the first base. TCRbeta CDR3 regions were amplified from genomic DNA by means of the immunoSEQ Assay, a bias-controlled multiplex PCR. Under the source paper's analysis protocol: The number of nucleated cells in each sample was estimated by amplification of reference gene primers within the assay. To quantify the absolute abundance of each unique TCRbeta CDR3 rearrangement, sequence reads were collapsed and filtered. Productive Simpson clonality was computed per sample as the square root of Simpson's diversity index over productive rearrangements. TCRdb mirrors the immuneACCESS table, restricted to in-frame sequences. Some clones are absent from its copies; in checked studies, under half trace to an unresolved V gene, and the reason for the others is unknown. That table supplies the V and J calls and clone size; D and trimming were determined from the DNA. The sample records some 66,000 clones, 91% of which are singletons. The ten largest clones capture 7.3% of the sample.

Notes on this clone: It has no known antigen specificity. Base quality data are lacking; no much larger clone is found one base away.

The rearrangement joined TRBV4-1 to TRBJ1-3; the D gene is perhaps TRBD1, on 6 matching bases. Sequenced input: peripheral blood. The TCR originated in a human donor in a cohort sampled during active COVID-19. The CDR3 sequence is CASSQGSQGLFSGNTIYF. In nucleotide form, the sequence is TGCGCCAGCAGCCAAGGGTCCCAGGGGCTGTTCTCTGGAAACACCATATATTTT.